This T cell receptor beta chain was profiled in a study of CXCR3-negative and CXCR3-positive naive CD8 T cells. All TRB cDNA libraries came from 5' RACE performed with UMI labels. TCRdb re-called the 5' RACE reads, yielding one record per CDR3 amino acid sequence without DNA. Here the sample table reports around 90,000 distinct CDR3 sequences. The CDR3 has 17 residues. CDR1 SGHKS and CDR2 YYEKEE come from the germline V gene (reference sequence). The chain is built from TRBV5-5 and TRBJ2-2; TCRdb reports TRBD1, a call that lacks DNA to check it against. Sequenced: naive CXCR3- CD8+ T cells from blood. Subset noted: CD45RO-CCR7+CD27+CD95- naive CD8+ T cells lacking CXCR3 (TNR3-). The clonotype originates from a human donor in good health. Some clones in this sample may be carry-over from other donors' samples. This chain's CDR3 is CASSPEYTGYYTGELFF.